The clone carrying this T cell receptor (beta chain) was seen more than once but under ten times. The antigen remains unidentified. This entry is derived from a study of T-cell memory formation after mild COVID-19. General study points: That cross-reactive memory joined was suggested by some responding clones appearing in pre-infection memory.

TCRdb processed the 5' RACE reads anew with MiXCR; each CDR3 protein has one entry. The profile shows more than 250,000 distinct CDR3 sequences, over 15% of them singletons. Material: PBMCs or a T cell subset sorted from them (not recorded which). The sequence derives from a man aged 18 to 35 who had mild COVID-19 (a few samples of this study predate the infection). Cell type and time point are not known.

CDR3 residues: CASSSGRGGSDTIYF. In DNA, the CDR3 is TGCGCCAGCAGCTCCGGGCGAGGTGGGTCGGACACCATATATTTT. The rearrangement joins TRBV5-1 to TRBJ1-3; D remains unclear. Per the germline V gene, CDR1 is SGHRS and CDR2 is YFSETQ. V was shortened by 3 bases and J by 8 bases, with 18 bases between the two germline ends. The CDR3 loop spans 15 amino acids.